The following is a T cell receptor (beta chain) sequence with its context. The data originate from a study of blood T cell repertoires in COVID-19. At the level of the study: There were acute and convalescent COVID-19 samples, and they came from the United States, Italy and Spain. PBMCs, B-cell-depleted T cells, or T cells provided the cDNA or gDNA that made up the material.

In the original analysis: Scientists estimated how many nucleated cells there were by amplifying reference gene primers. The method was immunoSEQ multiplex PCR; TCRdb's version includes in-frame clones alone and lacks a portion of them. V and J calls plus clone size are reproduced from that table; the DNA served to infer D and trimming. The table records under 200,000 clones, 88% of them present only once. Germline V gene lookup returns CDR1 LNHNV and CDR2 YYDKDF (reference sequence). The CDR3 sequence is 18 residues long. Trimming left V 0 bases short and J 0 bases short, with 14 bases between. This sequence was found in a man aged 35-49 years with active or convalescent COVID-19. The chain recombines TRBV15 with TRBJ1-4; TRBD1 is a possible D gene (6 bases). Sample: peripheral blood. The CDR3 DNA reads TGTGCCACCAGCAGAGATACCGGGACACAGACAACTAATGAAAAACTGTTTTTT. This translates into CATSRDTGTQTTNEKLFF.